This TCR beta chain appears in the sequencing data of a study of graft-versus-host responses after intestinal transplantation. Looking at the study overall: Isolated intestinal, liver-intestinal, or multivisceral transplants had been given to the recipients. Anti-thymocyte globulin induction preceded 2 to 4 years of tacrolimus and steroid maintenance in all recipients. Findings of the study overall: High graft-versus-host to host-versus-graft clonal ratios were found in allografts of patients who had graft-donor T cell macrochimerism.

This clone was found once. The target antigen is unknown. The CDR3 totals 15 residues. V was cut by 0 bases and J by 4 bases, with 9 bases left in between. CDR1 is MNHNY and CDR2 is SVGAGI in the germline V gene (reference sequence). Using immunoSEQ multiplex PCR, the repertoire was profiled, and TCRdb retains in-frame clones only, with some absent. The sample has roughly 81,000 clones; roughly four fifths are singletons. The source of this sequence is a human donor who received an intestinal transplant. The chain combines TRBV6-6 with TRBJ1-4; D is unclear. The specimen comprised unstimulated CD4+ T cells sorted from spleen or lymph node cells, sampled before intestinal transplant. In nucleotides, the CDR3 is TGTGCCAGCAGTTACTCTGGCGGGTTTAATGAAAAACTGTTTTTT. It specifies CASSYSGGFNEKLFF.